The 9 T cell receptor beta chains below all came from one sample that was sequenced in a study of T cell responses to AZD1222 COVID-19 vaccine. The table came from immunoSEQ multiplex PCR; TCRdb's copy has only in-frame clones and leaves some out. Counted here are some 30,000 clones, 89% occurring once; the ten biggest clones make up about 1.2%. Sequenced here: peripheral blood, sampled on day 0 of AZD1222 vaccination. The source is an adult in good health.

This chain joins TRBV6-1 and TRBJ1-1; no reliable D call. Germline V gene data show CDR1 as MNHNS and CDR2 as SASEGT. The CDR3 loop spans 14 amino acids. Trimming shortened V by 5 bases and J by 3 bases, and 13 bases separated the two germline ends. As DNA, the CDR3 is TGTGCCAGCAGTTCCCTGGCGGGCGACACTGAAGCTTTCTTT. Translated: CASSSLAGDTEAFF.

Here the CDR3 DNA reads TGTGCCTGGAGTGTACAGACCACTGAAGCTTTCTTT. It yields the protein CAWSVQTTEAFF. The chain carries TRBV30 and TRBJ1-1; no reliable D call. There are 12 residues in the CDR3. Germline V CDR1 and CDR2: GTSNPN, SVGIG (reference sequence). The ends were cut back, 0 bases at V and 4 bases at J, with 6 bases in the middle.

The genes are TRBV2 and TRBJ2-3; D remains ambiguous. Germline V gives CDR1 SNHLY, CDR2 FYNNEI. With 3 bases removed from V and 2 bases from J, the gap between germline ends came to 9 bases. This CDR3 spans 14 amino acids. CDR3 nucleotide sequence: TGTGCCAGCAGTGATACAGCCTTCACAGATACGCAGTATTTT. This sequence encodes CASSDTAFTDTQYF.

The chain combines TRBV5-1 with TRBJ2-5, with 11 bases lining up with TRBD2. The ends lost 0 bases at V and 4 bases at J; junction bases unmatched: 8. The germline V gene encodes CDR1 SGHRS and CDR2 YFSETQ. The CDR3 extends over 17 amino acids. The CDR3 nucleotides are TGCGCCAGCAGCTTGGAAGGTCTAGCGGGAGGAAGAGAGACCCAGTACTTC. It encodes CASSLEGLAGGRETQYF.

The chain combines TRBV7-2 with TRBJ1-5, with D hard to call. The CDR3 length is 14 residues. Trimming shortened V by 5 bases and J by 4 bases, and 12 bases separated the two germline ends. The germline gives CDR1 SGHTA, CDR2 FQGNSA. This chain's CDR3 is CASSTKGGNQPQHF. Written as DNA, the CDR3 is TGTGCCAGCAGCACTAAGGGAGGGAATCAGCCCCAGCATTTT.

This chain joins TRBV7-9 and TRBJ2-7, with 8 bases lining up with TRBD1. This CDR3 comprises 13 residues. In germline, CDR1 is SEHNR, CDR2 FQNEAQ (reference sequence). V trimming: 5 bases; J trimming: 2 bases; junction bases outside the gene matches: 2. The CDR3 nucleotides read TGTGCCAGCAGCGGGGGACAGGCCTACGAGCAGTACTTC. Translated, it gives CASSGGQAYEQYF.

J is TRBJ2-3 and V is TRBV6-5; D might be TRBD2 (5 bases). Germline-derived CDR1 and CDR2 are MNHEY and SVGAGI. The CDR3 has 12 amino acids. With 6 bases removed from V and 5 bases from J, the gap between germline ends came to 9 bases. The chain's CDR3 is CASRTEGDTQYF. The CDR3, as DNA: TGTGCCAGCAGGACTGAGGGAGATACGCAGTATTTT.

This chain connects TRBV10-3 to TRBJ2-2; D possibly corresponds to TRBD1 (7 bases). Germline V CDR1 and CDR2: ENHRY, SYGVKD. Deletions cut 11 bases from V and 2 bases from J, with 15 bases between. The CDR3 covers 14 residues. Here the CDR3 reads CAVAGQNNTGELFF. Written as DNA, the CDR3 is TGTGCCGTTGCGGGACAGAATAACACCGGGGAGCTGTTTTTT.

The V and J genes are TRBV4-1 and TRBJ2-4; D may be TRBD2 (7 bases). V dropped 1 base and J dropped 1 base, with 20 bases sitting between them. Germline V gene sequence: CDR1 MGHRA, CDR2 YSYEKL. The CDR3 is 19 amino acids. CDR3 sequence: CASSQVGLRGATAKNIQYF. Written as DNA, the CDR3 is TGCGCCAGCAGCCAAGTGGGGCTACGGGGGGCGACGGCCAAAAACATTCAGTACTTC.